A selection of T cell receptor beta chains follows, all from one sample in a study of blood T cell repertoires in COVID-19. Sequenced by immunoSEQ multiplex PCR; TCRdb stores in-frame clones only, minus some. Of 360,000 or so clones in the sample, 90% were seen once. The sequencing input was peripheral blood. Receptors originate from a man between 18 and 29 years old with active or convalescent COVID-19. Both conserved end residues are part of each CDR3. The order of the fields is clone size, D gene, V gene, J gene, CDR3 DNA, CDR3 protein. A D gene is named only where the DNA matches it firmly. Some rows have no size entry. The others give once, few or many, or a class for an expanded clone.

>NA|NA|TRBV7-2|TRBJ1-5
TGTGCCAGCAGTTTCAGGGGAAACAATCAGCCCCAGCATTTT
CASSFRGNNQPQHF
>NA|TRBD1|TRBV6-6|TRBJ2-7
TGTGCCAGCGGGGACAGGGAAATCGAGCAGTACTTC
CASGDREIEQYF
>few|TRBD2|TRBV6-5|TRBJ2-1
TGTGCCAGCTCCACGCCCCTCGGGGGGTACAATGAGCAGTTCTTC
CASSTPLGGYNEQFF
>NA|NA|TRBV3-1/TRBV3-2|TRBJ1-3
TGTGCCAGCAGCCAAGATTTTGGGAGCTCTGGAAACACCATATATTTT
CASSQDFGSSGNTIYF
>NA|TRBD2|TRBV27|TRBJ2-1
TGTGCCAGCAGTCCAGCTTTTGGGCGGGGGGGAAATGAGCAGTTCTTC
CASSPAFGRGGNEQFF
>NA|TRBD1|TRBV6-5|TRBJ2-7
TGTGCCAGCAGTTACTCGACAGGGACCTACGAGCAGTACTTC
CASSYSTGTYEQYF
>NA|TRBD1|TRBV19|TRBJ1-1
TGTGCCAGTACACAGGGGCTCGAGAACACTGAAGCTTTCTTT
CASTQGLENTEAFF
>once|NA|TRBV11-3|TRBJ2-3
TGTGCCAGCAGCTTAAGTCGGGTGACAGATACGCAGTATTTT
CASSLSRVTDTQYF
>few|TRBD1|TRBV2|TRBJ1-4
TGTGCCAGCAGTGTCAGGGGGACTAATGAAAAACTGTTTTTT
CASSVRGTNEKLFF
>once|TRBD1|TRBV4-3|TRBJ1-1
TGCGCCAGCAGCCAAGTGCCCACGCCGGGACAGGTGCGACGGACTGAAGCTTTCTTT
CASSQVPTPGQVRRTEAFF
>NA|NA|TRBV7-8|TRBJ1-2
TGTGCCAGCAGCCTAAAACAGGGATATGGCTACACCTTC
CASSLKQGYGYTF
>NA|TRBD1|TRBV28|TRBJ2-3
TGTGCCAGCAGTTCGGGACAGCGGACCACAGATACGCAGTATTTT
CASSSGQRTTDTQYF
>NA|NA|TRBV4-3|TRBJ1-3
TGCGCCAGCAGCCACAGGGATGGAAACACCATATATTTT
CASSHRDGNTIYF
>NA|TRBD2|TRBV28|TRBJ2-7
TGTGCCAGCAGGGGGGGGGAGCGGCAGTACTTC
CASRGGERQYF
>NA|TRBD2|TRBV11-3|TRBJ2-3
TGTGCCAGCAGCTCCGGGACTAGCGGGGTCACAGATACGCAGTATTTT
CASSSGTSGVTDTQYF
>NA|NA|TRBV11-2|TRBJ1-4
TGTGCCAGCAGCCAGACCGGAAGACAGGTGCTTAATGAAAAACTGTTTTTT
CASSQTGRQVLNEKLFF
>NA|TRBD2|TRBV6-1|TRBJ2-1
TGTGCCAGCAGTGCGGACGGGCTAGCGGGGGCCTGGAGCTCCTACAATGAGCAGTTCTTC
CASSADGLAGAWSSYNEQFF
>NA|NA|TRBV27|TRBJ1-2
TGTGCCAGCAGATCCGCTTTGACGGGCTATGGCTACACCTTC
CASRSALTGYGYTF
>NA|NA|TRBV19|TRBJ1-1
TGTGCCAGTAGTCTAGGGGGGGGCGCTGAAGCTTTCTTT
CASSLGGGAEAFF
>NA|TRBD1|TRBV27|TRBJ1-1
TGTGCCAGCAGTTCAACCGCCGGGACAGGGGTGCGCACTGAAGCTTTCTTT
CASSSTAGTGVRTEAFF
>NA|NA|TRBV3-1/TRBV3-2|TRBJ2-1
TGTGCCAGCAGCCCCTTAAGGGGTCTAGGATGGGGCTACAATGAGCAGTTCTTC
CASSPLRGLGWGYNEQFF
>NA|TRBD1|TRBV7-2|TRBJ2-5
TGTGCCAGCAGCCCCGGACAGGCTGAACAGCCCCAGTACTTC
CASSPGQAEQPQYF
>once|TRBD1|TRBV5-8|TRBJ1-5
TGTGCCAGCAGCGCCGGACAGGGGGTTAGCAATCAGCCCCAGCATTTT
CASSAGQGVSNQPQHF
>NA|TRBD2|TRBV5-1|TRBJ2-2
TGCGCCAGCAGCTTTCTAGCGGGGACGAACACCGGGGAGCTGTTTTTT
CASSFLAGTNTGELFF
>NA|TRBD1|TRBV29-1|TRBJ1-2
TGCAGCGTGGGGACAGGGGACGCCTATGGCTACACCTTC
CSVGTGDAYGYTF
>few|NA|TRBV5-1|TRBJ1-1
TGCGCCAGCAGCCCTCTGGCAGGGAACACTGAAGCTTTCTTT
CASSPLAGNTEAFF
>NA|TRBD1|TRBV19|TRBJ1-5
TGTGCCAGTAGTAGAGGACAGGGACGGAGTCAGCCCCAGCATTTT
CASSRGQGRSQPQHF
>NA|TRBD1|TRBV20-1|TRBJ1-6
TGCAGTGCTAGTCCCTTTAAGGGGGCGCCTAATTCACCCCTCCACTTT
CSASPFKGAPNSPLHF
>NA|NA|TRBV9|TRBJ2-7
TGTGCCAGCAGCGTAGACGGAGGCGAGCAGTACTTC
CASSVDGGEQYF
>once|TRBD1|TRBV24-1|TRBJ2-7
TGTGCCACCAGTGACGGGACAGGGGGCGACTACGAGCAGTACTTC
CATSDGTGGDYEQYF
>NA|TRBD1|TRBV5-1|TRBJ1-1
TGCGCCAGCGGTCCGAAACAGGGGGGAATACACACTGAAGCTTTCTTT
CASGPKQGGIHTEAFF
>NA|NA|TRBV7-3|TRBJ2-1
TGTGCCAGCAGCTTAGTCCCCTTCTCCTACAATGAGCAGTTCTTC
CASSLVPFSYNEQFF
>NA|TRBD1|TRBV28|TRBJ1-2
TGTGCCAGCAGTTTAGGTAAAGGGGGCTTCAAGGGCTACACCTTC
CASSLGKGGFKGYTF
>NA|NA|TRBV27|TRBJ1-2
TGTGCCAGCAGTGCCCCCGGGGGGCGCGATAGAGGCTACACCTTC
CASSAPGGRDRGYTF
>NA|TRBD1|TRBV18|TRBJ1-2
TGTGCCAGCTCACCACCACAACAGGGGCTAAACTATGGCTACACCTTC
CASSPPQQGLNYGYTF
>NA|NA|TRBV29-1|TRBJ1-4
TGCAGCGTAGCTCAGGGTTCGAGGACTAATGAAAAACTGTTTTTT
CSVAQGSRTNEKLFF
>NA|TRBD2|TRBV3-1/TRBV3-2|TRBJ2-3
TGTGCCAGCAGCCAAGATCGGCGGGGGGGCAGGGCAGATACGCAGTATTTT
CASSQDRRGGRADTQYF
>NA|NA|TRBV19|TRBJ2-7
TGTGCCAGTAGTAACAGGGCGGATTCTTCCTACGAGCAGTACTTC
CASSNRADSSYEQYF
>NA|TRBD1|TRBV7-6|TRBJ2-5
TGTGCCAGCAGCAGACAGGGGAAGACCCAGTACTTC
CASSRQGKTQYF
>NA|TRBD2|TRBV13|TRBJ2-3
TGTGCCAGCAGCCCGGGGGGAAAGCACACAGATACGCAGTATTTT
CASSPGGKHTDTQYF